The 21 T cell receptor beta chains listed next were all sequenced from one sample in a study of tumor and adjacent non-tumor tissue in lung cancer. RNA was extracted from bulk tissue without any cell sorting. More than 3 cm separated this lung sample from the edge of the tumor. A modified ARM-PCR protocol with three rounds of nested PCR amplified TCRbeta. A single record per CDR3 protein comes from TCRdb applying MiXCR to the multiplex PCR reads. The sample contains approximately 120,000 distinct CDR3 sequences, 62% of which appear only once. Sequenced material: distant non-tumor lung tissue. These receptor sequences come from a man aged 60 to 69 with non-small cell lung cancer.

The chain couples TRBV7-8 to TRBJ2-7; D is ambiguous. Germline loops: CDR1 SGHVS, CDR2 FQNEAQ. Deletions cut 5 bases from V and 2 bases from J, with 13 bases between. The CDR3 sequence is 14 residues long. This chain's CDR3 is CASSPDGRTYEQYF. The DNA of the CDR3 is TGTGCCAGCAGCCCAGACGGCCGAACCTACGAGCAGTACTTC.

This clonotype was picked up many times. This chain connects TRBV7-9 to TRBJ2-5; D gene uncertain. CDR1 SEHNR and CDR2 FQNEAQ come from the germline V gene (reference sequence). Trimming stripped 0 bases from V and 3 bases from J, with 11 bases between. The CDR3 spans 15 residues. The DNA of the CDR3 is TGTGCCAGCAGCTTAGCTGATTCGGGCGAAGAGACCCAGTACTTC. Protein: CASSLADSGEETQYF. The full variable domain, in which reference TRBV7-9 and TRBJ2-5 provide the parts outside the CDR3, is DTGVSQNPRHKITKRGQNVTFRCDPISEHNRLYWYRQTLGQGPEFLTYFQNEAQLEKSRLLSDRFSAERPKGSFSTLEIQRTEQGDSAMYLCASSLADSGEETQYFGPGTRLLVL.

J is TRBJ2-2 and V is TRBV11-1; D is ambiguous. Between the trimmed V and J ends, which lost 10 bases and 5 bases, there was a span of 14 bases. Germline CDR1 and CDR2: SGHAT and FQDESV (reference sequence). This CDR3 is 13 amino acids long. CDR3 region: CAIRMTQTGELFF. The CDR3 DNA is TGTGCCATTCGGATGACACAAACCGGGGAGCTGTTTTTT. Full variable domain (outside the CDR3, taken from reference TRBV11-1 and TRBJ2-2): EAEVAQSPRYKITEKSQAVAFWCDPISGHATLYWYRQILGQGPELLVQFQDESVVDDSQLPKDRFSAERLKGVDSTLKIQPAELGDSAMYLCAIRMTQTGELFFGEGSRLTVL.

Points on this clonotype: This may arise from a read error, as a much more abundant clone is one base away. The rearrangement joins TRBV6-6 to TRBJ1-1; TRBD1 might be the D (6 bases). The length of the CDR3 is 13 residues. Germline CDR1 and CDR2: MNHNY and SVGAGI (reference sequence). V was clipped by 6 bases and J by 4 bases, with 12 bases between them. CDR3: CASRLTGFTEAFF. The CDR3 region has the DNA TGTGCCAGCAGACTAACAGGGTTCACTGAAGCTTTCTTT.

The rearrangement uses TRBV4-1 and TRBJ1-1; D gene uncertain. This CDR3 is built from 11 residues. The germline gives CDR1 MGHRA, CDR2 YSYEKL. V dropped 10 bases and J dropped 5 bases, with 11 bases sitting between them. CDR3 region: CAITQVTEAFF. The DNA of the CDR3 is TGCGCCATCACCCAAGTGACTGAAGCTTTCTTT.

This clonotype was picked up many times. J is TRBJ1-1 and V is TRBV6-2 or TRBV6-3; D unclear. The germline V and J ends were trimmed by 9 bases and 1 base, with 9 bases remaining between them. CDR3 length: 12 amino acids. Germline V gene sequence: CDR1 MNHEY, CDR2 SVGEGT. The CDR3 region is CASTESNTEAFF. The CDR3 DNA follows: TGTGCCAGTACAGAATCGAACACTGAAGCTTTCTTT.

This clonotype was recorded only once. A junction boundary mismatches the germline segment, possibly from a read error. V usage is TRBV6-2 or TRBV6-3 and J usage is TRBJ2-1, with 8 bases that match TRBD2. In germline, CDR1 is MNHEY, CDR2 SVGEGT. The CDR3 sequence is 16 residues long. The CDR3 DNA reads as TGTGCCAGCAGGGGACTAGTGGGTAGGTCCTTCAATGAGCAGCTCTTC. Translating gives CASRGLVGRSFNEQLF.

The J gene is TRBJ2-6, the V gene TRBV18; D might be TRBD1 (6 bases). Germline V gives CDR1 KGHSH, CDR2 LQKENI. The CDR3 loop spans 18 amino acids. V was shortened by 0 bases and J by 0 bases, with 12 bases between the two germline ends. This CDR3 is CASSPPNRVSSGANVLTF. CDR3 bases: TGTGCCAGCTCACCACCAAACAGGGTTAGCTCTGGGGCCAACGTCCTGACTTTC.

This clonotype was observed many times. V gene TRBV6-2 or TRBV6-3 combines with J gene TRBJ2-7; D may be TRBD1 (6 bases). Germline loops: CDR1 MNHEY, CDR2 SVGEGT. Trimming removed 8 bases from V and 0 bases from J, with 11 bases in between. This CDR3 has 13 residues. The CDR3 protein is CASVGQSSYEQYF. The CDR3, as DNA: TGTGCCAGCGTCGGACAGAGCTCCTACGAGCAGTACTTC.

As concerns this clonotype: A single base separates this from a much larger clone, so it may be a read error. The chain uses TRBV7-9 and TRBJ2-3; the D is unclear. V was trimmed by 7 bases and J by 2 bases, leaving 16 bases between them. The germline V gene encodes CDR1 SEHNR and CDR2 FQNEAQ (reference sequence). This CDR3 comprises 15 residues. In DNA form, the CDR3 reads TGTGCCAGCACTCAAACCTTCCGGATCACAGATACGCAGTATTTT. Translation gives CASTQTFRITDTQYF.

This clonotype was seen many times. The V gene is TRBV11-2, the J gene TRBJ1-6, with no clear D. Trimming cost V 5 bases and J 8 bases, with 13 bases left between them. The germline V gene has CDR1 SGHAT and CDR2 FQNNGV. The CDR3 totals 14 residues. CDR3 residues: CASSTRTRDSPLHF. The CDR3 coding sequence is TGTGCCAGCAGCACCAGGACCCGAGATTCACCCCTCCACTTT.

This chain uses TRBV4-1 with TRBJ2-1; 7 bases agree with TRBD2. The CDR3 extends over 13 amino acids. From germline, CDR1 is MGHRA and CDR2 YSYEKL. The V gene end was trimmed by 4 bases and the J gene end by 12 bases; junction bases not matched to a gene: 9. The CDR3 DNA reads TGCGCCAGCAGCCTAATCCGACTAGCTGGGCAGTTCTTC. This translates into CASSLIRLAGQFF.

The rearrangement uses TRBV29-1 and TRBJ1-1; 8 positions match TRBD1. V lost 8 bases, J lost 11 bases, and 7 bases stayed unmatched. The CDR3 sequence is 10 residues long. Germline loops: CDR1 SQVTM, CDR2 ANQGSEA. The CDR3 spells CSILQGVAFF. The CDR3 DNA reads TGCAGCATACTACAGGGGGTGGCTTTCTTT.

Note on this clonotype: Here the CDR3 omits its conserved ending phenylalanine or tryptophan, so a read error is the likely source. DNA of the CDR3: TGCAGCGTTGCCGGTCCCAGGACGATAGTAGGGTATGGCTACACCGTC. Translation gives CSVAGPRTIVGYGYTV. The chain recombines TRBV29-1 with TRBJ1-2, with D unresolved. The CDR3 covers 16 residues. The germline gives CDR1 SQVTM, CDR2 ANQGSEA. V shed 4 bases and J shed 5 bases, with 23 bases lying between them.

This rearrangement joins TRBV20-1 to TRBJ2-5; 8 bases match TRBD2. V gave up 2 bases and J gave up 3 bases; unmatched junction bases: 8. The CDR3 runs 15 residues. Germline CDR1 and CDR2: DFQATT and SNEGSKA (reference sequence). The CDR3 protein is CSARSGTSEKETQYF. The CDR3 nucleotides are TGCAGTGCTAGAAGTGGGACTAGTGAGAAAGAGACCCAGTACTTC.

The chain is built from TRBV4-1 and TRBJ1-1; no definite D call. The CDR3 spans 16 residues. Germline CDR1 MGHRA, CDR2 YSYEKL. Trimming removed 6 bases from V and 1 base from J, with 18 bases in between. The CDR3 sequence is CASRRSVPGSNTEAFF. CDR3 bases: TGCGCCAGCAGACGATCGGTCCCGGGTTCGAACACTGAAGCTTTCTTT.

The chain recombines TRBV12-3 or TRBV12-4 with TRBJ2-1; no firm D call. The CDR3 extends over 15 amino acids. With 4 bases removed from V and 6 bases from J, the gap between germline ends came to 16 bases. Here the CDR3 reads CASSSRGVRGNEQFF. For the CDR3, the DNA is TGTGCCAGCAGTTCCCGTGGGGTGAGAGGCAATGAGCAGTTCTTC.

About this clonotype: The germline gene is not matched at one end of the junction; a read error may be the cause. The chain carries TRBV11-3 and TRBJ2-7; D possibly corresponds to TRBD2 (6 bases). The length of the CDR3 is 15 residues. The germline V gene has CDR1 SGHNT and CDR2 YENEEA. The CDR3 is CASIPRLGASYEQYF. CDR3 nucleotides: TGTGCCAGCATCCCCCGACTAGGAGCCTCCTACGAGCAATACTTC.

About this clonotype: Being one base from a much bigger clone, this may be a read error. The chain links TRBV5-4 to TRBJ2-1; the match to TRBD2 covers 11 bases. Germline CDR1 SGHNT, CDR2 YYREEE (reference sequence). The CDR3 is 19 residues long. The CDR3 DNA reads TGTGCCAGCAGCTTGTCACTAGCGGGAGCATACAGCTCCTACAATAAGCAGTTCTTC. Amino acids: CASSLSLAGAYSSYNKQFF.

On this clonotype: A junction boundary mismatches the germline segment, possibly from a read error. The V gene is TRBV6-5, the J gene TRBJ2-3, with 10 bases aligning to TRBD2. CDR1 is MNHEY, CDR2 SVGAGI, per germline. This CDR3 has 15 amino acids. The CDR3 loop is CACSLLAGDEDTQYF. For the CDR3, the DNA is TGTGCCTGCAGCCTTCTAGCGGGAGACGAAGATACGCAGTATTTT.

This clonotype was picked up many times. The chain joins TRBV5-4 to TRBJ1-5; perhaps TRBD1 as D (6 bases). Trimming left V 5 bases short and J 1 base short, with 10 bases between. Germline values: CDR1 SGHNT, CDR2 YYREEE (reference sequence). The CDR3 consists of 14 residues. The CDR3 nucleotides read TGTGCCAGCAGTTACCAGGGGAGCAATCAGCCCCAGCATTTT. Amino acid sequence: CASSYQGSNQPQHF.